This T cell receptor (beta chain) was identified during a study of cytomegalovirus exposure and HLA in healthy donors. It was the roughly 120-subject validation cohort, separate from the roughly 700-subject first cohort, to which the donors belonged. Turning to this clone: The antigen is not known.

Study-level points and caveats: The study found most TCR sequences rare, yet found some public TCRs in many donors. A few of the chains that were CMV-associated were confirmed in vitro to be specific for CMV antigens. According to reports, the classifier identified cytomegalovirus status with high specificity and sensitivity.

The table came from immunoSEQ multiplex PCR; TCRdb's copy has only in-frame clones and leaves some out. The sample includes around 300,000 clones, just over 85% of them seen just once. The length of the CDR3 is 13 residues. Germline-derived CDR1 and CDR2 are SGHTA and FQGNSA. V lost 1 base and J lost 7, with 10 bases in between. Sequencing input: PBMCs. The receptor's source is a woman aged 18 to 35 in good health and CMV-seronegative. This chain connects TRBV7-2 to TRBJ1-1, with a weak D call TRBD1 (5 bases). The CDR3 DNA sequence: TGTGCCAGCAGCTTAGTAGGGGCGGTTGAAGCTTTCTTT. It is translated as CASSLVGAVEAFF.